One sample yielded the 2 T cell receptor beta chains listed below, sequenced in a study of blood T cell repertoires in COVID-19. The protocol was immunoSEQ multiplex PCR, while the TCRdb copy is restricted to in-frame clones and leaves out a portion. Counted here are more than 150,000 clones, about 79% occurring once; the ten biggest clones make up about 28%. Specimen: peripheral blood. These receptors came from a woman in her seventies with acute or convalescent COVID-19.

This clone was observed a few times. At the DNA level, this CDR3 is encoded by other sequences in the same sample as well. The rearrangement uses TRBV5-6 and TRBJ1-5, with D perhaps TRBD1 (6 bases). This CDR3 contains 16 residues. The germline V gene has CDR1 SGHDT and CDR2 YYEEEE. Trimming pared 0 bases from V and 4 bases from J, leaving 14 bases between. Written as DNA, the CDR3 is TGTGCCAGCAGCTTGGGGGCGGGGGCCAGGAATCAGCCCCAGCATTTT. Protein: CASSLGAGARNQPQHF. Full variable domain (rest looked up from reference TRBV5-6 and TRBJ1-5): DAGVTQSPTHLIKTRGQQVTLRCSPKSGHDTVSWYQQALGQGPQFIFQYYEEEERQRGNFPDRFSGHQFPNYSSELNVNALLLGDSALYLCASSLGAGARNQPQHFGDGTRLSIL.

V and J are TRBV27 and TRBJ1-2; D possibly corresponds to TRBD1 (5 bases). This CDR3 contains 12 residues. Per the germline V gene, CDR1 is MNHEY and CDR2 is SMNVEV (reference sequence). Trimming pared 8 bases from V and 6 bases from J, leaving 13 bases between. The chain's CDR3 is CASGRTGHGYTF. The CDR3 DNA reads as TGTGCCAGCGGAAGAACAGGTCATGGCTACACCTTC.